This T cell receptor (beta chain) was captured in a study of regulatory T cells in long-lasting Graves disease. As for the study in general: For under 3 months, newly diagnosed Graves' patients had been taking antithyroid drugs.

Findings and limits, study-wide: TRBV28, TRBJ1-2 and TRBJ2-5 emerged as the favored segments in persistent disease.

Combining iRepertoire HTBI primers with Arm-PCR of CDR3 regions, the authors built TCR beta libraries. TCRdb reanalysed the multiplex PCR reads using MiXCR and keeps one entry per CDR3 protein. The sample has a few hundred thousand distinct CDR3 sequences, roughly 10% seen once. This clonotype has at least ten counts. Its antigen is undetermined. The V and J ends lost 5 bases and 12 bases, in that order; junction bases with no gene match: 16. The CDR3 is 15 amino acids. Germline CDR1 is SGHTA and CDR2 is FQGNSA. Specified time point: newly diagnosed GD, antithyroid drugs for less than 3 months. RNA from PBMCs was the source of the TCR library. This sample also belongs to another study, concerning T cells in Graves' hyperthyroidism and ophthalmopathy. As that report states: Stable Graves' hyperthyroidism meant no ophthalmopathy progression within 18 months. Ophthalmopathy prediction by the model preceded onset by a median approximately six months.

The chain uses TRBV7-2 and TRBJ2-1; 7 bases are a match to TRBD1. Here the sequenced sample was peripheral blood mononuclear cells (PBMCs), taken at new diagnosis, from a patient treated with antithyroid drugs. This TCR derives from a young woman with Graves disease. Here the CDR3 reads CASSRRRGGDSGQFF. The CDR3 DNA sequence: TGTGCCAGCAGCCGAAGACGAGGGGGCGACAGTGGGCAGTTCTTC.